This T cell receptor (beta chain) stems from a study of blood T cell repertoires in COVID-19. Turning to the study itself: Sites across the United States, Italy and Spain contributed samples from acute and convalescent COVID-19. T cells, B-cell-depleted T cells, or PBMCs supplied cDNA or gDNA.

Germline assignment: CDR1 LNHDA and CDR2 SQIVND (reference sequence). The CDR3 is 16 residues long. V lost 2 bases and J 8 bases, leaving 21 bases between the germline ends. In the original workflow: Researchers report that nucleated cell counts were estimated from reference gene primer amplification. Assay: immunoSEQ multiplex PCR; the TCRdb copy retains only in-frame clones and omits some. D and trimming were read from the DNA, whereas the V and J calls and clone size are those reported in that table. The repertoire consists of about 250,000 clones, with 84% occurring once and the leading ten covering more than 1.5%.

Sequences were obtained from peripheral blood. The chain uses TRBV19 and TRBJ1-2; D remains ambiguous. This TCR derives from a middle-aged woman who had recovered from COVID-19. CDR3 sequence: CASSITPPGAPRGYTF. For the CDR3, the DNA is TGTGCCAGTAGTATAACTCCACCGGGAGCCCCCAGAGGCTACACCTTC.